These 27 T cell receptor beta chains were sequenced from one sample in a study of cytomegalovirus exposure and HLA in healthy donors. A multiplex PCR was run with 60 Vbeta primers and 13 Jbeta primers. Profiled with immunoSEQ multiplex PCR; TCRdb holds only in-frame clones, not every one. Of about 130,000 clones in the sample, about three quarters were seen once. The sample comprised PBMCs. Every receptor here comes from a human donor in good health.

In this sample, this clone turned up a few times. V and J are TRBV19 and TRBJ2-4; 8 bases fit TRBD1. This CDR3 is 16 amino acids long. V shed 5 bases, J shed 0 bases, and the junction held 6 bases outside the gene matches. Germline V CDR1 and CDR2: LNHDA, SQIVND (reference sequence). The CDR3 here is CASSGGQVLAKNIQYF. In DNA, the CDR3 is TGTGCCAGTAGTGGGGGACAGGTCCTAGCCAAAAACATTCAGTACTTC.

CDR3 in amino acids: CASSSTSAANNSPLHF. CDR3 DNA: TGTGCCAGCAGCTCCACGTCAGCGGCGAATAATTCACCCCTCCACTTT. V and J are TRBV5-8 and TRBJ1-6, with unresolved D. Trimming removed 3 bases at V and 5 bases at J, with 15 bases between. This CDR3 is built from 16 residues. CDR1 is SGHTS, CDR2 YDEGEE, per germline.

CDR3 in amino acids: CASSNLASQETQYF. The CDR3 nucleotides are TGTGCCAGCAGTAACTTGGCCAGCCAAGAGACCCAGTACTTC. V gene TRBV6-5 combines with J gene TRBJ2-5; D is undetermined. This CDR3 has 14 residues. Trimming left V 5 bases short and J 1 base short, with 11 bases between. Germline V gene data show CDR1 as MNHEY and CDR2 as SVGAGI.

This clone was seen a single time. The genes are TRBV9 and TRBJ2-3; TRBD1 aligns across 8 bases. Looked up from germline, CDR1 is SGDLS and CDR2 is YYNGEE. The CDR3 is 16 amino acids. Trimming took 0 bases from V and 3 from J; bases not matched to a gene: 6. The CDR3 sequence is CASSVARGQATDTQYF. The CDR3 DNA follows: TGTGCCAGCAGCGTAGCCAGGGGGCAGGCAACAGATACGCAGTATTTT.

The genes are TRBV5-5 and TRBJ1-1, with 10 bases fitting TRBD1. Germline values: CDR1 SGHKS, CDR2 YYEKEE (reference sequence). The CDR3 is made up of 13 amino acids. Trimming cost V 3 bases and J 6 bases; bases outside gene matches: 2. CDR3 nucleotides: TGTGCCAGCAGCTCGGGGACAGGGGCTGAAGCTTTCTTT. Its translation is CASSSGTGAEAFF.

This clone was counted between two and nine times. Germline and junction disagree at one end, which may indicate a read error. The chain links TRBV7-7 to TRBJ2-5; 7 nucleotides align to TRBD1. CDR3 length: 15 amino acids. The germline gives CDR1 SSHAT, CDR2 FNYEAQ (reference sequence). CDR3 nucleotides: TGTGCTAGCAGCTCCCAACAGGGGCCCCAAGAGACCCAGTACTTC. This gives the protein CASSSQQGPQETQYF.

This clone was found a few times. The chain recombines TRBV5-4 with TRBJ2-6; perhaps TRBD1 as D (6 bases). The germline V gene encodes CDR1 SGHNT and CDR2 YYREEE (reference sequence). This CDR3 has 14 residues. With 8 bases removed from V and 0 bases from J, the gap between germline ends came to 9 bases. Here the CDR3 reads CASKDSSGANVLTF. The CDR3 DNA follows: TGTGCCAGTAAGGACAGCTCTGGGGCCAACGTCCTGACTTTC.

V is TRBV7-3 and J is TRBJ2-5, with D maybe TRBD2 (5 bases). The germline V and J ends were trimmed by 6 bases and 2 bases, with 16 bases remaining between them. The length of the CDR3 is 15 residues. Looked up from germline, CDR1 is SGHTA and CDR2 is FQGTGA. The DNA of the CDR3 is TGTGCCAGCAGTTCCGGCGCCGAGCGGCAAGAGACCCAGTACTTC. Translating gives CASSSGAERQETQYF.

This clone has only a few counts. DNA for the CDR3: TGTGCCAGCAGGCGAGGACAGGGGGCCTACGAGCAGTACTTC. Its protein product is CASRRGQGAYEQYF. V is TRBV28 and J is TRBJ2-7; 10 bases align to TRBD1. Germline V gives CDR1 MDHEN, CDR2 SYDVKM. This CDR3 spans 14 amino acids. The V segment lost 6 bases and the J segment 2 bases; nucleotides outside the gene matches: 4.

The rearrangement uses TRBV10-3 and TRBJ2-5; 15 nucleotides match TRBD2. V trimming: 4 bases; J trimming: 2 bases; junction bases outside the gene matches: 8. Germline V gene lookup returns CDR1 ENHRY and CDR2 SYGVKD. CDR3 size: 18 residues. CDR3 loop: CAISGGLAGGGWQETQYF. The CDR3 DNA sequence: TGTGCCATCAGTGGGGGACTAGCGGGAGGTGGGTGGCAAGAGACCCAGTACTTC.

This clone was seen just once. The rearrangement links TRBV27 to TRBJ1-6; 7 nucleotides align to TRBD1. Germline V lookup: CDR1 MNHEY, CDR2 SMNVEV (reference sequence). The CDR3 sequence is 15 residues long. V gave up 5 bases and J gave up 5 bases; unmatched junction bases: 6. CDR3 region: CASSLQTGNNSPLHF. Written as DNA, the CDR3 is TGTGCCAGCAGTCTCCAGACAGGGAATAATTCACCCCTCCACTTT.

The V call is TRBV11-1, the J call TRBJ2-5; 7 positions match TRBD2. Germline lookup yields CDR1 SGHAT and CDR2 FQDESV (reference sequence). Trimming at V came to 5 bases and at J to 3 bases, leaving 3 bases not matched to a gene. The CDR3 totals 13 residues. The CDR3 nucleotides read TGTGCCAGCAGCAAAACTAGCGAAGAGACCCAGTACTTC. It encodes CASSKTSEETQYF.

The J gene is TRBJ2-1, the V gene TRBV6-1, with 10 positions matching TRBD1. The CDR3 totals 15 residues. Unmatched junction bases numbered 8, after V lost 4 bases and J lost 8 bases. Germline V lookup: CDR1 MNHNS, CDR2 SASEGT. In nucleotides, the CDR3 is TGTGCCAGCAGTGGGGGGTGGACAGGGGGTTATGAGCAGTTCTTC. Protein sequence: CASSGGWTGGYEQFF.

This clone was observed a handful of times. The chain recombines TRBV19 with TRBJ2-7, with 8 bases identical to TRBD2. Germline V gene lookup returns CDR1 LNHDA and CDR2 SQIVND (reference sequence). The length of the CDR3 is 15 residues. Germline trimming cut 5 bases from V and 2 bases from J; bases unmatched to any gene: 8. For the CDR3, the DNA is TGTGCCAGTAGTGTAAATAGCGGGATGGCCTACGAGCAGTACTTC. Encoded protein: CASSVNSGMAYEQYF.

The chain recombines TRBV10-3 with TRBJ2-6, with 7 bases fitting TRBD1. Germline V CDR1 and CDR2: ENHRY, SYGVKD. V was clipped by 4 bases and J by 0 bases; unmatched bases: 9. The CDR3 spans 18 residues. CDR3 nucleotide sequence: TGTGCCATCAGTGGACCCCAGGGGGTTCCCTCTGGGGCCAACGTCCTGACTTTC. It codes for CAISGPQGVPSGANVLTF.

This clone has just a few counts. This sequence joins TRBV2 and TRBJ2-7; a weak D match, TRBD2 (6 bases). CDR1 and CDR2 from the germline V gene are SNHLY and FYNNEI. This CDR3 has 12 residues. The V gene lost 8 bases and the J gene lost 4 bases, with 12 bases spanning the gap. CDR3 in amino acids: CASFGGLYEQYF. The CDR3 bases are TGTGCCAGCTTCGGGGGACTTTACGAGCAGTACTTC.

CDR3 bases: TGTGCCAGCACCCATAGCGGGTCCCCCGAGGATACGCAGTATTTT. Protein product: CASTHSGSPEDTQYF. The V and J genes are TRBV27 and TRBJ2-3, with 7 bases that match TRBD2. This CDR3 is 15 amino acids long. Germline trimming cut 7 bases from V and 6 bases from J; bases unmatched to any gene: 13. Germline V gene sequence: CDR1 MNHEY, CDR2 SMNVEV (reference sequence).

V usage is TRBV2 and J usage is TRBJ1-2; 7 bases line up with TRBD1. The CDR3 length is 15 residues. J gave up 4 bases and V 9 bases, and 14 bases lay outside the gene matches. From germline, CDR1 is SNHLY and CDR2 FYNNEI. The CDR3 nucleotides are TGTGCCAGTCCGCGAAGCTCCGGGACAGCCTATGGCTACACCTTC. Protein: CASPRSSGTAYGYTF.

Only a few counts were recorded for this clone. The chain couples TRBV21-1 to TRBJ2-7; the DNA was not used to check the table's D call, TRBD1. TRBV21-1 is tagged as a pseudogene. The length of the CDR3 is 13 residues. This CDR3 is CASIQDTYKEQYF. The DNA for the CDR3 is TGTGCCAGCATCCAGGACACTTACAAGGAGCAGTACTTC.

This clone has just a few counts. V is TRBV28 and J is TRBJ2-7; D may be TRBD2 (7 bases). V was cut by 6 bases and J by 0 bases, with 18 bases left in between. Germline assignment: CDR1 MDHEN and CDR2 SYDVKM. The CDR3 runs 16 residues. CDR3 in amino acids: CASSWGGGTSSYEQYF. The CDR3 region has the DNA TGTGCCAGCAGCTGGGGGGGCGGGACCAGCTCCTACGAGCAGTACTTC.

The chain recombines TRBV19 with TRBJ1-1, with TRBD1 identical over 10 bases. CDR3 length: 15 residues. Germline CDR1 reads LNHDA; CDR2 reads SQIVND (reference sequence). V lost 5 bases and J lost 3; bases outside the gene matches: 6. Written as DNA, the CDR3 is TGTGCCAGTAGTGGACAGGGGGTTGAGTACACTGAAGCTTTCTTT. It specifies CASSGQGVEYTEAFF.

CDR3 sequence: CASSWPPGQGGEKLFF. DNA of the CDR3: TGCGCCAGCAGCTGGCCGCCGGGACAGGGAGGCGAAAAACTGTTTTTT. V is TRBV5-1 and J is TRBJ1-4, with 9 nucleotides matching TRBD1. The CDR3 extends over 16 amino acids. Looked up from germline, CDR1 is SGHRS and CDR2 is YFSETQ. J lost 8 bases, V lost 3 bases, and 11 bases had no gene match.

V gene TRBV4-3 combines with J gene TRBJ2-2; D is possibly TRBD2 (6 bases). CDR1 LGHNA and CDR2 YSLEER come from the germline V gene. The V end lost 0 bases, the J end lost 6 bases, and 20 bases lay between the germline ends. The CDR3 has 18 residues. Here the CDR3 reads CASSQDGGVMGLSGELFF. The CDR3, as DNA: TGCGCCAGCAGCCAAGATGGAGGGGTCATGGGCCTCTCCGGGGAGCTGTTTTTT.

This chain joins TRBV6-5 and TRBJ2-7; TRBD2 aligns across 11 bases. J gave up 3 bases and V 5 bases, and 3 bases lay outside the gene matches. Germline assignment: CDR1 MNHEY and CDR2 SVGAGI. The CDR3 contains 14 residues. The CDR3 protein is CASSPGTSGYEQYF. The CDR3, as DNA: TGTGCCAGCAGTCCTGGGACTAGCGGCTACGAGCAGTACTTC.

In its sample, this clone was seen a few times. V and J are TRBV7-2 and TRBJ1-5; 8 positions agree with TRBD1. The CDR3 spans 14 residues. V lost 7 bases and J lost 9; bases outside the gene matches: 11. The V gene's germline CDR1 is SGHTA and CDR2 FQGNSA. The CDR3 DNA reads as TGTGCCAGCATCCCGACAGGGGTTCAGGGGCCCCAGCATTTT. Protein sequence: CASIPTGVQGPQHF.

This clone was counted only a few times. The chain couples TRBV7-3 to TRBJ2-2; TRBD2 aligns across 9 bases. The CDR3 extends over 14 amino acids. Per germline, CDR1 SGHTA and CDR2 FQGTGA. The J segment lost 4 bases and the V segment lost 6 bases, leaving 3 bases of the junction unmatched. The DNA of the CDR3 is TGTGCCAGCAGTCCAGCGGGGGGCACCGGGGAGCTGTTTTTT. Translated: CASSPAGGTGELFF. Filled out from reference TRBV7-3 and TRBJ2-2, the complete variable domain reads GAGVSQTPSNKVTEKGKYVELRCDPISGHTALYWYRQSLGQGPEFLIYFQGTGAADDSGLPNDRFFAVRPEGSVSTLKIQRTERGDSAVYLCASSPAGGTGELFFGEGSRLTVL.

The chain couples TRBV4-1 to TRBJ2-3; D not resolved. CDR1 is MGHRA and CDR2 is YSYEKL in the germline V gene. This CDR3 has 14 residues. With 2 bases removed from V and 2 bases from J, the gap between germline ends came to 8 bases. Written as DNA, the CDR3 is TGCGCCAGCAGCCAAAACAGAGTCACAGATACGCAGTATTTT. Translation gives CASSQNRVTDTQYF.